Sequencing of this TCR beta chain was carried out in a study of PD-L1 blockade in urothelial cancer. Across the study: Starting around 2014, patients were given atezolizumab (1,200 mg intravenously every 3 weeks). Investigators checked blood 3 weeks (second dose) and 6 weeks after treatment start. Patients had received 0 to 3 prior chemotherapy regimens.

Method: immunoSEQ multiplex PCR; TCRdb's copy keeps in-frame clones and lacks some. The sample comprises roughly 20,000 clones, 85% to 90% of which are singletons, and about 16% rests with the top ten. Each patient gave between 1 and 8 samples, pretreatment and on-treatment. The CDR3 runs to 15 residues. V trimming: 4 bases; J trimming: 4 bases; junction bases outside the gene matches: 5. The germline V gene has CDR1 LGHNA and CDR2 YSLEER. Sample: PBMCs, taken around atezolizumab (anti-PD-L1) treatment. The chain links TRBV4-3 to TRBJ1-1; the match to TRBD1 covers 11 bases. This clonotype was obtained from a woman aged 60-70 years with urothelial cancer. This chain's CDR3 is CASSRGQGAFTEAFF. The CDR3 DNA reads TGCGCCAGCAGCCGCGGACAGGGGGCGTTCACTGAAGCTTTCTTT.